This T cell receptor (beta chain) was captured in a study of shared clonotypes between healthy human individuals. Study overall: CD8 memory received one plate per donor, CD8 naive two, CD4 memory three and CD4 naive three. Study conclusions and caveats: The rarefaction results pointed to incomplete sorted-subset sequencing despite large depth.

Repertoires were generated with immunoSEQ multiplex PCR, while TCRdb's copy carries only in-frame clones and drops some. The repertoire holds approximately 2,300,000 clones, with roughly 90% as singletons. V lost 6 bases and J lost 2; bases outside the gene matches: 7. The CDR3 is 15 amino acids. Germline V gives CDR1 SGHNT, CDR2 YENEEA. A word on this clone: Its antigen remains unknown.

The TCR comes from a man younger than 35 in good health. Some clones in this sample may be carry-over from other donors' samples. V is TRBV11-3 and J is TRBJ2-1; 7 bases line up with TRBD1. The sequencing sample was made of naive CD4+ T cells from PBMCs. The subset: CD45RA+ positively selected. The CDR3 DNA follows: TGTGCCAGCAGTTCAGGGCAGGGGGCCTACAATGAGCAGTTCTTC. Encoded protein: CASSSGQGAYNEQFF.